Below are 6 T cell receptor beta chains sequenced from a single sample in a study of blood T cells in healthy people across ages. Then a second PCR, running about 7 to 11 cycles, was carried out with a sample-barcoded 5' primer and a J-beta primer mix. TCRdb recomputed calls from the 5' RACE reads with MiXCR, one row per CDR3 protein. The sample includes around 1,100,000 distinct CDR3 sequences, 35% to 40% seen only once; the top ten take 10% to 15%. Sequences were obtained from blood. These receptor sequences come from a man aged 18 to 35 in good health.

V and J are TRBV6-5 and TRBJ1-2, with a tentative D call TRBD1 (5 bases). Germline CDR1 is MNHEY and CDR2 is SVGAGI. Trimming left V 5 bases short and J 10 bases short, with 17 bases between. The CDR3 consists of 13 residues. The CDR3: CASSNQGFRDYTF. CDR3 coding DNA: TGTGCCAGCAGTAACCAGGGATTTCGTGACTACACCTTC.

The rearrangement links TRBV28 to TRBJ2-1, with no clear D. Germline lookup yields CDR1 MDHEN and CDR2 SYDVKM. Deletions cut 1 base from V and 11 bases from J, with 12 bases between. This CDR3 is 13 amino acids long. As DNA, the CDR3 is TGTGCCAGCAGTTTATTTCCTGCTGGACAGCAGTTCTTC. Amino acid sequence: CASSLFPAGQQFF.

The chain is built from TRBV7-9 and TRBJ1-1, with 7 bases lining up with TRBD1. This CDR3 contains 11 residues. V trimming: 6 bases; J trimming: 10 bases; junction bases outside the gene matches: 5. The germline gives CDR1 SEHNR, CDR2 FQNEAQ (reference sequence). CDR3 residues: CASRSGGVAFF. CDR3 bases: TGTGCCAGCAGGTCAGGGGGTGTAGCTTTCTTT. The full variable domain, with the rest looked up from reference TRBV7-9 and TRBJ1-1, is DTGVSQNPRHKITKRGQNVTFRCDPISEHNRLYWYRQTLGQGPEFLTYFQNEAQLEKSRLLSDRFSAERPKGSFSTLEIQRTEQGDSAMYLCASRSGGVAFFGQGTRLTVV.

J is TRBJ2-1 and V is TRBV20-1; possibly TRBD1 for D (6 bases). V dropped 7 bases and J dropped 1 base, with 17 bases sitting between them. Germline CDR1 is DFQATT and CDR2 is SNEGSKA (reference sequence). The CDR3 covers 15 residues. The CDR3, as DNA: TGCAGTGTAAAAAATCAGGGGATTTCCTACAATGAGCAGTTCTTC. Translation gives CSVKNQGISYNEQFF.

The chain uses TRBV10-3 and TRBJ2-1, with 15 bases lining up with TRBD2. Germline V gene sequence: CDR1 ENHRY, CDR2 SYGVKD. The J segment lost 7 bases and the V segment lost 4 bases, leaving 2 bases of the junction unmatched. The CDR3 has 15 amino acids. This chain's CDR3 is CAISGTSGGENEQFF. CDR3 coding DNA: TGTGCCATCAGTGGGACTAGCGGGGGGGAAAATGAGCAGTTCTTC.

The genes are TRBV6-1 and TRBJ1-6; TRBD1 might be the D (5 bases). Germline assignment: CDR1 MNHNS and CDR2 SASEGT. This CDR3 contains 14 residues. The V gene lost 2 bases and the J gene lost 9 bases, with 11 bases spanning the gap. The CDR3 loop is CASSEKRTLSPLHF. CDR3 nucleotide sequence: TGTGCCAGCAGTGAAAAACGGACACTTTCACCCCTCCACTTT.